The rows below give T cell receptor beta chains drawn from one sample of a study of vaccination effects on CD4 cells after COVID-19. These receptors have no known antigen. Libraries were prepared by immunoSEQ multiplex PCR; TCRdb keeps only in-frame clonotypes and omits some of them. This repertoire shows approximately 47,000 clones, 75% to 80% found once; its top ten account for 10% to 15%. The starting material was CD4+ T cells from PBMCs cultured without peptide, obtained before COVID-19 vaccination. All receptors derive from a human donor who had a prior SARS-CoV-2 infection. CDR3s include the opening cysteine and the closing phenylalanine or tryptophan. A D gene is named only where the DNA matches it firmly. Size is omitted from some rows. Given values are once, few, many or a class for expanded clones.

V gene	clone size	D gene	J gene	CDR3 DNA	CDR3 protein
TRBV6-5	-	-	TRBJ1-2	TGTGCCAGCAGTTACCTGTCGAACTATGGCTACACCTTC	CASSYLSNYGYTF
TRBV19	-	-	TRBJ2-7	TGTGCCAGTAGTATGACCGCGGGCTACGAGCAGTACTTC	CASSMTAGYEQYF
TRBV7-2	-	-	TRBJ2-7	TGTGCCAGCAGCTTTCGACCTTCAGGGGCCTACGAGCAGTACTTC	CASSFRPSGAYEQYF
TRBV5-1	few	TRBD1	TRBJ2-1	TGCGCCAGCAGCCAGAGGACAGGGGGCGGAGAGGAGCAGTTCTTC	CASSQRTGGGEEQFF
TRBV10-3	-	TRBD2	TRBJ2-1	TGTGCCATCAGGAGGAGCGGGGGGGCCGACAATGAGCAGTTCTTC	CAIRRSGGADNEQFF
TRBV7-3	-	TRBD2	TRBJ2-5	TGTGCCAGCAGCTCAGCGGGGGATGAGACCCAGTACTTC	CASSSAGDETQYF
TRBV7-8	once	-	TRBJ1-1	TGTGCCAGCAGCTTAGGCCCCAGTCTGGTTGAAGCTTTCTTT	CASSLGPSLVEAFF
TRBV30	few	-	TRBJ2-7	TGTGCCTGGAGTAGAGCCCCCGGGGGTTACGAGCAGTACTTC	CAWSRAPGGYEQYF
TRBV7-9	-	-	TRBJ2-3	TGTGCCAGCAGTGTACCGGGACATAGCACAGATACGCAGTATTTT	CASSVPGHSTDTQYF
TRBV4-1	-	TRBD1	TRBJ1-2	TGCGCCAGCAGCCAAACAGGGGGATACTATGGCTACACCTTC	CASSQTGGYYGYTF
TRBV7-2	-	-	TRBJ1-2	TGTGCCAGCAGCTTCTTTGGGCAAAACTATGGCTACACCTTC	CASSFFGQNYGYTF
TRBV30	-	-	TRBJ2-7	TGTGCCTGGAGTCTACAGGAGTTCTACGAGCAGTACTTC	CAWSLQEFYEQYF
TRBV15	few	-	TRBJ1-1	TGTGCCACCAGCAGAGGTTATACTGAAGCTTTCTTT	CATSRGYTEAFF
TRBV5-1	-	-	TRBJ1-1	TGCGCCAGCAGCTTGGCCGCCGGCATGAGGACTGAAGCTTTCTTT	CASSLAAGMRTEAFF
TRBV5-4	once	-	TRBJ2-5	TGTGCCAGCAGCGAGTCGGGGACACAAGAGACCCAGTACTTC	CASSESGTQETQYF
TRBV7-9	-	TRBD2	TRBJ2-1	TGTGCCAGCAGCTTAAGGGCGGGAGGGCCTGTTGAGCAGTTCTTC	CASSLRAGGPVEQFF
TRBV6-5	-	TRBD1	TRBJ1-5	TGTGCCAGCAGTAGGACAGGGACAGATCAGCCCCAGCATTTT	CASSRTGTDQPQHF
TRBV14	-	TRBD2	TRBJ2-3	TGTGCCAGCAGATTAGCGGGAGGTAACACAGATACGCAGTATTTT	CASRLAGGNTDTQYF
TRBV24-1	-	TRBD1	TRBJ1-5	TGTGCCACCAGTGACTCCGGGACAGGAAAGGCTCAGCCCCAGCATTTT	CATSDSGTGKAQPQHF
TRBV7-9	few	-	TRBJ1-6	TGTGCCAGCAGCTTGATAAATTCACCCCTCCACTTT	CASSLINSPLHF
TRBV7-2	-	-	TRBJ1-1	TGTGCCAGCAGCTTACAGCCGAACACTGAAGCTTTCTTT	CASSLQPNTEAFF
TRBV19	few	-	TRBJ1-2	TGTGCCAGTAGTATAGAGGGGGGTATTGTCTATGGCTACACCTTC	CASSIEGGIVYGYTF
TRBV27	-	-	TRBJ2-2	TGTGCCAGCAGTTTCGGCGGGGAGCTGTTTTTT	CASSFGGELFF
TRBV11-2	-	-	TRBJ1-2	TGTGCCAGCAGCCGGGGGCCAACATGGGGCTTC	CASSRGPTWGF
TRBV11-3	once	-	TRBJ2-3	TGTGCCAGCAGCCCGAATGACGGAACAGATACGCAGTATTTT	CASSPNDGTDTQYF
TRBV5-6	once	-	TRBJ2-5	TGTGCCAGCAGACTGACACCGGGGGAGACCCAGTACTTC	CASRLTPGETQYF
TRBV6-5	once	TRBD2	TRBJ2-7	TGTGCCAGCATTCGGGGAGGGTGGTACGAGCAGTACTTC	CASIRGGWYEQYF
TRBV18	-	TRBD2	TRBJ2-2	TGTGCCAGCTCACCAGAACTAGCGGGGACCTACACCGGGGAGCTGTTTTTT	CASSPELAGTYTGELFF
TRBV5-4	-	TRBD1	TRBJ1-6	TGTGCCAGCAGCTTGGGGGGGACAGGGGATAATTCACCCCTCCACTTT	CASSLGGTGDNSPLHF
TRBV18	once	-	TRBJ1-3	TGTGCCAGCTCACCACCGAGTGTAGGAAACACCATATATTTT	CASSPPSVGNTIYF
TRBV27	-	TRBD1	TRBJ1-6	TGTGCCAGCAGCCTACGACAGGGGGCTGTTTCACCCCTCCACTTT	CASSLRQGAVSPLHF
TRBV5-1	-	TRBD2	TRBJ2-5	TGCGCCAGCAGCTTGGGGGGACTAGCGGGGTCTGGGGAGACCCAGTACTTC	CASSLGGLAGSGETQYF
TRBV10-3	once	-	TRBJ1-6	TGTGCCATCAGTGTCAAGGGGTCAAATAATTCACCCCTCCACTTT	CAISVKGSNNSPLHF
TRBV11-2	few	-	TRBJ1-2	TGTGCCAGCAGCTACGGGTCCGAGGGGATTTATGGCTACACCTTC	CASSYGSEGIYGYTF
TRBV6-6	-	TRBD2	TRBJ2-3	TGTGCCAGCAGCCCCTCCCAGCTGGTGTTTTTAGCGGGGGGTACAGATACGCAGTATTTT	CASSPSQLVFLAGGTDTQYF
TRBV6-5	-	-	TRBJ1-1	TGTGCCAGCAGTTGGGGCCCCTACCGGTACACTGAAGCTTTCTTT	CASSWGPYRYTEAFF
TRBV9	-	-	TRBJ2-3	TGTGCCAGCAGCGTAGGGAGCGGAGAGACAGATACGCAGTATTTT	CASSVGSGETDTQYF
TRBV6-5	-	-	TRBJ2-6	TGTGCCAGCAGGATCGGATCTGGGGCCAACGTCCTGACTTTC	CASRIGSGANVLTF
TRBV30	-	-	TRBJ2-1	TGTGCCTGGAGTCCCCAACTTTCGGGCAATGAGCAGTTCTTC	CAWSPQLSGNEQFF
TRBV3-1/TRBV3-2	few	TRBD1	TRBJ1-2	TGTGCCAGCAGCCATTTAAGTTCCCTCGGTTCAGGGGGCTATGGCTACACCTTC	CASSHLSSLGSGGYGYTF
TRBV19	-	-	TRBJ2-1	TGTGCCAGTAGTGTCCCCATAGGGGAGCAGTTCTTC	CASSVPIGEQFF
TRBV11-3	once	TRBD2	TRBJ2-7	TGTGCCAGCAGCGAAGGACTAGCGTACGGCGAGCAGTACTTC	CASSEGLAYGEQYF
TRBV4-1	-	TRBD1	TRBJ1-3	TGCGCCAGCAGCCAAGGGGACAGTCGAAACACCATATATTTT	CASSQGDSRNTIYF
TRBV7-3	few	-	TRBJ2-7	TGTGCCAGCAGCTTGATTAACTCCCTCAGTGACGACGAGCAGTACTTC	CASSLINSLSDDEQYF
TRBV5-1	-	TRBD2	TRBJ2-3	TGCGCCAGCAGCTATGGACTAGCGGAGAACACAGATACGCAGTATTTT	CASSYGLAENTDTQYF
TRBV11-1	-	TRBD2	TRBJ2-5	TGTGCCAGCAGCGACGCCCCGGGACTAGACGAGAAGACCCAGTACTTC	CASSDAPGLDEKTQYF
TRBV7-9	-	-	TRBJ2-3	TGTGCCAGCAGCTACGACAGGTACACAGATACGCAGTATTTT	CASSYDRYTDTQYF
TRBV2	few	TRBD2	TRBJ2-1	TGTGCCAGCAGTGAATTTGGGGGGGTCGCTGAGCAGTTCTTC	CASSEFGGVAEQFF
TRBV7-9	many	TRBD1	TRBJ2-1	TGTGCCAGCACCGGACAGGGGGATGAGCAGTTCTTC	CASTGQGDEQFF
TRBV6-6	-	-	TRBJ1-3	TGTGCCAGCAGCTCGACGTCCGGGGACACCATATATTTT	CASSSTSGDTIYF
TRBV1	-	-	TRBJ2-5	TGCACCAGCAGCCAAGGGGTTATAAGCGGGGGGCTCCAAGAGACCCAGTACTTC	CTSSQGVISGGLQETQYF
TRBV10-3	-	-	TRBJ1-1	TGTGCCATCAGTGATGCCCGTGAGACTGAAGCTTTCTTT	CAISDARETEAFF
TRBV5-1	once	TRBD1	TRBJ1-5	TGCGCCAGCAGCTTGGCCCCAACAGGGGGAAAGAATCAGCCCCAGCATTTT	CASSLAPTGGKNQPQHF
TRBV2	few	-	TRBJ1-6	TGTGCCAGCAGTGAAAGGGGGGCGGATTCACCCCTCCACTTT	CASSERGADSPLHF
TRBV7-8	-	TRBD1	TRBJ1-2	TGTGCCAGCAGCTTAGTTGGGACAGGGGGCGATCGAATATTAGGCTACACCTTC	CASSLVGTGGDRILGYTF